What follows are 30 T cell receptor beta chains derived from one specimen sequenced in a study of identical twins. TCRdb processed the 5' RACE reads anew with MiXCR; each CDR3 protein has one entry. Among 1.5 million to 2 million distinct CDR3 sequences, about 32% were seen once, and the ten largest hold more than 0.25%. The sample taken for sequencing was cord blood. The receptors were sampled from a newborn girl in good health.

This clonotype was detected many times. The chain employs TRBV3-1 and TRBJ2-7; D possibly matches TRBD1 or TRBD2 (5 bases each). V gave up 4 bases and J gave up 0 bases, with 10 bases separating them. The CDR3 contains 14 residues. CDR1 LGHDT and CDR2 YNNKEL come from the germline V gene (reference sequence). CDR3 in amino acids: CASSRRDLSYEQYF. CDR3 DNA sequence: TGTGCCAGCAGCCGCCGGGACCTCTCCTACGAGCAGTACTTC.

A few counts support this clonotype. The gene calls are TRBV6-2 or TRBV6-3 and TRBJ2-4; maybe TRBD2 (6 bases). The J call may be faulty, since TRBJ2-7 better matches the DNA end. The V gene's germline CDR1 is MNHEY and CDR2 SVGEGT. The CDR3 spans 14 residues. The CDR3 is CASSLNREIGEQYF. The CDR3 bases are TGTGCCAGCAGTTTGAACCGGGAGATCGGCGAGCAGTACTTC.

A note on this clonotype: Relative to the germline gene, one junction end is altered; a read error may explain this. V usage is TRBV20-1 and J usage is TRBJ1-2; D uncertain. The CDR3 sequence is 13 residues long. The germline V gene encodes CDR1 DFQATT and CDR2 SNEGSKA (reference sequence). CDR3 sequence: CSARAPPIDGCTF. In DNA form, the CDR3 reads TGCAGTGCGAGAGCCCCGCCGATTGATGGCTGCACCTTC.

This clonotype has a handful of counts. J is TRBJ1-4 and V is TRBV5-1; possibly TRBD1 for D (5 bases). From germline, CDR1 is SGHRS and CDR2 YFSETQ. Between the trimmed V and J ends, which lost 7 bases and 0 bases, there was a span of 13 bases. The CDR3 runs to 15 residues. The CDR3 DNA sequence: TGCGCCAGCGCTACAGGCCCTGCAACTAATGAAAAACTGTTTTTT. Its protein product is CASATGPATNEKLFF.

This chain uses TRBV7-9 with TRBJ1-5; D gene unclear. The CDR3 extends over 15 amino acids. V lost 5 bases to trimming and J lost 6 bases, with 17 bases between them. From germline, CDR1 is SEHNR and CDR2 FQNEAQ (reference sequence). The CDR3 nucleotides are TGTGCCAGCAGCGACGGACCAAATCGGGGTCAGCCCCAGCATTTT. Protein sequence: CASSDGPNRGQPQHF.

Only a few counts were recorded for this clonotype. The V and J genes are TRBV12-3 or TRBV12-4 and TRBJ1-5; 8 positions match TRBD1. The V and J ends lost 5 bases and 5 bases, in that order; junction bases with no gene match: 5. The CDR3 covers 14 residues. The CDR3 reads CASSGQGPHQPQHF. For the CDR3, the DNA is TGTGCCAGCAGTGGACAGGGACCCCATCAGCCCCAGCATTTT.

The J gene is TRBJ1-5, the V gene TRBV20-1; 7 bases map to TRBD1. The CDR3 spans 13 residues. Germline V gene sequence: CDR1 DFQATT, CDR2 SNEGSKA (reference sequence). The V and J ends lost 5 bases and 11 bases, in that order; junction bases with no gene match: 12. As DNA, the CDR3 is TGCAGTGCTCCCGGGACAGCCGTTTCAGCCCAGCATTTT. It is translated as CSAPGTAVSAQHF.

This clonotype was counted only a few times. V is TRBV5-1 and J is TRBJ2-1, with D uncertain. Trimming stripped 0 bases from V and 6 bases from J, with 19 bases between. The CDR3 sequence is 17 residues long. Germline assignment: CDR1 SGHRS and CDR2 YFSETQ. The CDR3 spells CASSLESGRPLGNEQFF. The CDR3 DNA is TGCGCCAGCAGCTTGGAGAGTGGCAGGCCCTTGGGCAATGAGCAGTTCTTC.

The rearrangement joins TRBV6-6 to TRBJ2-7; D perhaps matches TRBD2 (6 bases). From germline, CDR1 is MNHNY and CDR2 SVGAGI (reference sequence). Trimming pared 2 bases from V and 2 bases from J, leaving 13 bases between. The CDR3 has 15 residues. DNA for the CDR3: TGTGCCAGCAGTTACGGGGCTAGCGCCGCCTACGAGCAGTACTTC. As protein: CASSYGASAAYEQYF.

The chain couples TRBV20-1 to TRBJ2-5; the D call may be TRBD1 or TRBD2 (5 bases each). The CDR3 spans 15 residues. The V gene's germline CDR1 is DFQATT and CDR2 SNEGSKA (reference sequence). Trimming left V 3 bases short and J 0 bases short, with 14 bases between. DNA for the CDR3: TGCAGTGCTAGGGGGGTAGCGCCCCACCAAGAGACCCAGTACTTC. Protein: CSARGVAPHQETQYF.

The chain is built from TRBV5-5 and TRBJ2-1; 7 bases are shared with TRBD2. The CDR3 covers 16 residues. The germline V gene has CDR1 SGHKS and CDR2 YYEKEE (reference sequence). With 1 base clipped from V and 9 bases from J, the junction kept 13 bases outside the gene matches. CDR3 coding DNA: TGTGCCAGCAGCTTGACCCGGGAGGCTGGGGTAGGTGAGCAGTTCTTC. Protein product: CASSLTREAGVGEQFF. Full variable domain (missing parts from reference TRBV5-5 and TRBJ2-1): DAGVTQSPTHLIKTRGQQVTLRCSPISGHKSVSWYQQVLGQGPQFIFQYYEKEERGRGNFPDRFSARQFPNYSSELNVNALLLGDSALYLCASSLTREAGVGEQFFGPGTRLTVL.

In this sample, this clonotype turned up a few times. The chain employs TRBV25-1 and TRBJ2-1, with D possibly being TRBD1 or TRBD2 (7 bases each). The J call is uncertain, as TRBJ2-7 better fits the DNA end. The CDR3 runs 21 residues. The germline gives CDR1 MGHDK, CDR2 SYGVNS. DNA for the CDR3: TGTGCCAGCAGCGAAGGCATCACAGGGGAAGCGGGGAGAGGATCCTACAATGAGCAGTACTTC. Amino acid sequence: CASSEGITGEAGRGSYNEQYF.

This clonotype occurred a few times. The rearrangement joins TRBV5-6 to TRBJ2-7, with a possible D match to TRBD2 (6 bases). The germline V gene has CDR1 SGHDT and CDR2 YYEEEE. The CDR3 has 16 amino acids. V was cut by 0 bases and J by 2 bases, with 15 bases left in between. The CDR3: CASSLAMEGRTYEQYF. CDR3 nucleotides: TGTGCCAGCAGCTTGGCCATGGAGGGGAGGACCTACGAGCAGTACTTC.

This chain links TRBV10-2 with TRBJ2-5; possibly TRBD1 for D (7 bases). CDR1 and CDR2 from the germline V gene are WSHSY and SAAADI. The germline V and J ends were trimmed by 9 bases and 0 bases, with 17 bases remaining between them. The CDR3 extends over 15 amino acids. The CDR3 nucleotides are TGCGCCAGTAGGACTATAGACAGGGACCAAGAGACCCAGTACTTC. Its protein is CASRTIDRDQETQYF.

This clonotype has a handful of counts. V and J are TRBV12-3 or TRBV12-4 and TRBJ2-1, with a possible D match to TRBD2 (5 bases). V was pared by 4 bases and J by 8 bases, with 12 bases between. The CDR3 loop spans 13 amino acids. The CDR3 loop reads CASSWATGDEQFF. The CDR3, as DNA: TGTGCCAGCAGTTGGGCCACCGGGGATGAGCAGTTCTTC.

This clonotype was recorded a few times. The rearrangement links TRBV5-1 to TRBJ2-3; D is possibly TRBD2 (5 bases). Trimming took 4 bases from V and 9 from J, leaving 15 bases between them. The CDR3 has 13 residues. CDR1 is SGHRS, CDR2 YFSETQ, per germline. The CDR3 DNA reads as TGCGCCAGCAGCGCCGGTTCTGAGGGAACGCAGTATTTT. It is translated as CASSAGSEGTQYF.

This clonotype was seen a handful of times. This sequence joins TRBV20-1 and TRBJ2-7; D is undetermined. Trimming stripped 0 bases from V and 1 base from J, with 13 bases between. Germline CDR1 is DFQATT and CDR2 is SNEGSKA (reference sequence). This CDR3 has 15 residues. This CDR3 reads CSARDSSQSSYEQYF. DNA of the CDR3: TGCAGTGCTAGAGACAGTAGTCAGTCATCCTACGAGCAGTACTTC.

Points on this clonotype: The junction shows a germline mismatch at one end, possibly a read error. The chain combines TRBV3-1 with TRBJ2-5, with 11 bases lining up with TRBD2. CDR3 length equals 20 residues. Germline V gene lookup returns CDR1 LGHDT and CDR2 YNNKEL (reference sequence). CDR3 amino acids: CTSSQEVWTSGQWDQETQYF. The CDR3 nucleotides read TGTACCAGCAGCCAAGAAGTATGGACTAGCGGGCAGTGGGATCAAGAGACCCAGTACTTC.

CDR3 protein: CASTPGTGAYGYTF. CDR3 nucleotide sequence: TGTGCCAGCACTCCAGGGACAGGGGCCTATGGCTACACCTTC. This rearrangement joins TRBV2 to TRBJ1-2, with TRBD1 identical over 10 bases. V lost 7 bases and J lost 4; bases outside the gene matches: 6. Looked up from germline, CDR1 is SNHLY and CDR2 is FYNNEI. The CDR3 is 14 residues long.

V gene TRBV27 combines with J gene TRBJ1-5; no reliable D call. Per germline, CDR1 MNHEY and CDR2 SMNVEV (reference sequence). V was clipped by 0 bases and J by 4 bases, with 7 bases between them. This CDR3 region has 14 residues. In DNA form, the CDR3 reads TGTGCCAGCAGTTTATCGACTGTGAATCAGCCCCAGCATTTT. As protein: CASSLSTVNQPQHF.

DNA of the CDR3: TGTGCCAGCAGTTTATACCCACAGGGGGGGAACACTGAAGCTTTCTTT. Its translation: CASSLYPQGGNTEAFF. The V and J genes are TRBV28 and TRBJ1-1; 8 positions agree with TRBD1. The CDR3 is made up of 16 amino acids. Germline values: CDR1 MDHEN, CDR2 SYDVKM. V shed 1 base, J shed 1 base, and the junction held 5 bases outside the gene matches.

V and J are TRBV7-9 and TRBJ2-1, with 9 bases lining up with TRBD2. The V and J ends lost 11 bases and 1 base, in that order; junction bases with no gene match: 6. Germline CDR1 reads SEHNR; CDR2 reads FQNEAQ (reference sequence). The CDR3 runs 14 residues. Written as DNA, the CDR3 is TGTGCCTGGAAGCGGGGGGTTTCCTACAATGAGCAGTTCTTC. Its translation is CAWKRGVSYNEQFF.

This clonotype was picked up a small number of times. The chain is built from TRBV10-3 and TRBJ1-5; 7 bases agree with TRBD1. The CDR3 covers 13 residues. Germline loops: CDR1 ENHRY, CDR2 SYGVKD. With V trimmed by 10 bases and J by 0 bases, 3 bases remained unmatched. The CDR3 region has the DNA TGTGCCACCAGGGACAGTAGCAATCAGCCCCAGCATTTT. This translates into CATRDSSNQPQHF.

Regarding this clonotype: This may be a read error, as it is one base from a much larger clone. The chain combines TRBV29-1 with TRBJ2-1, with 9 nucleotides matching TRBD2. The J call may be wrong; the DNA end is better matched by TRBJ2-7. Per the germline V gene, CDR1 is SQVTM and CDR2 is ANQGSEA. The CDR3 is 15 residues long. The DNA for the CDR3 is TGCAGCGTGGCCCATCTAGCGGGACCTAACAATGAGCAGTACTTC. This codes for CSVAHLAGPNNEQYF.

The gene calls are TRBV7-2 and TRBJ2-1; tentative D call: TRBD2 (6 bases). V lost 7 bases and J 7 bases, leaving 14 bases between the germline ends. The CDR3 contains 13 residues. Germline CDR1 is SGHTA and CDR2 is FQGNSA. The CDR3 region is CASTLLAWNEQFF. The DNA of the CDR3 is TGTGCCAGCACATTACTAGCATGGAATGAGCAGTTCTTC.

This chain connects TRBV4-2 to TRBJ1-2, with D tentatively TRBD1 (6 bases). The CDR3 is made up of 15 amino acids. With 0 bases removed from V and 7 bases from J, the gap between germline ends came to 15 bases. Germline CDR1 and CDR2: LGHNA and YNFKEQ. The CDR3 region has the DNA TGTGCCAGCAGCCAAGATCTTCAGGGGTCGGGTGGCTACACCTTC. Amino acid sequence: CASSQDLQGSGGYTF.

The chain employs TRBV24-1 and TRBJ2-3; D gene ambiguous. Germline CDR1 KGHDR, CDR2 SFDVKD. This CDR3 region has 12 residues. V was pared by 8 bases and J by 5 bases, with 10 bases between. Here the CDR3 DNA reads TGTGCCACCATGAGACCGGGAGATACGCAGTATTTT. Its protein is CATMRPGDTQYF.

The gene calls are TRBV5-1 and TRBJ2-3; 12 bases agree with TRBD2. V shed 7 bases and J 2 bases; nucleotides not matched to a gene: 2. The CDR3 has 14 amino acids. The germline gives CDR1 SGHRS, CDR2 YFSETQ. This chain's CDR3 is CASWTSGNTDTQYF. The CDR3 DNA sequence: TGCGCCAGCTGGACTAGCGGGAACACAGATACGCAGTATTTT. The full variable domain, in which reference TRBV5-1 and TRBJ2-3 provide the parts outside the CDR3, is KAGVTQTPRYLIKTRGQQVTLSCSPISGHRSVSWYQQTPGQGLQFLFEYFSETQRNKGNFPGRFSGRQFSNSRSEMNVSTLELGDSALYLCASWTSGNTDTQYFGPGTRLTVL.

This clonotype has a count of ten or more. The chain uses TRBV2 and TRBJ2-7, with D unresolved. This CDR3 is built from 11 residues. Germline lookup yields CDR1 SNHLY and CDR2 FYNNEI. V was trimmed by 7 bases and J by 4 bases, leaving 8 bases between them. The CDR3 bases are TGTGCCAGCACCATGGGGTACGAGCAGTACTTC. This sequence encodes CASTMGYEQYF.

V and J are TRBV3-1 and TRBJ1-2; D gene unclear. Germline assignment: CDR1 LGHDT and CDR2 YNNKEL (reference sequence). V lost 1 base and J 4 bases, leaving 10 bases between the germline ends. The CDR3 length is 14 residues. The DNA of the CDR3 is TGTGCCAGCAGCCAAGTGGCCTGGGGCTATGGCTACACCTTC. Its translation is CASSQVAWGYGYTF. Based on the CDR3 plus reference TRBV3-1 and TRBJ1-2, the full variable domain is DTAVSQTPKYLVTQMGNDKSIKCEQNLGHDTMYWYKQDSKKFLKIMFSYNNKELIINETVPNRFSPKSPDKAHLNLHINSLELGDSAVYFCASSQVAWGYGYTFGSGTRLTVV.